These 21 T cell receptor beta chains were all obtained from the same sample, sequenced in a study of regulatory T cells in long-lasting Graves disease. Through Arm-PCR of CDR3 regions and iRepertoire HTBI primers, TCR beta libraries were built. TCRdb recomputed calls from the multiplex PCR reads with MiXCR, one row per CDR3 protein. Here the sample spans under 450,000 distinct CDR3 sequences, roughly 16% being singletons. The time point is: newly diagnosed GD, antithyroid drugs for less than 3 months. The TCR library used RNA extracted from PBMCs. These records were also assigned to another study, of T cells in Graves' hyperthyroidism and ophthalmopathy.

This sample comprised peripheral blood mononuclear cells (PBMCs), obtained at new diagnosis, from a patient treated with antithyroid drugs. Receptors were obtained from a woman younger than 30 with Graves disease.

For this clonotype: A much larger clonotype is one base distant, so this may be a read error. The CDR3: CASSPTPGNFEAFF. The CDR3 DNA sequence: TGCGCCAGCAGCCCTACTCCAGGGAATTTTGAAGCTTTCTTT. The chain is built from TRBV5-1 and TRBJ1-1; a possible D gene is TRBD1 (5 bases). The length of the CDR3 is 14 residues. The germline V and J ends were trimmed by 4 bases and 7 bases, with 17 bases remaining between them. The germline V gene has CDR1 SGHRS and CDR2 YFSETQ.

This clonotype was counted many times. V gene TRBV28 combines with J gene TRBJ2-7; the D gene could be TRBD1 or TRBD2 (5 bases each). The germline V and J ends were trimmed by 6 bases and 4 bases, with 16 bases remaining between them. The CDR3 runs to 14 residues. Germline V gives CDR1 MDHEN, CDR2 SYDVKM. CDR3 sequence (DNA): TGTGCCAGCAGCTCCGTAGGGGAGAGATACGAGCAGTACTTC. Translating gives CASSSVGERYEQYF.

This clonotype was picked up a small number of times. This clone may be a read error of a much larger clone one base away. The final CDR3 position lacks the conserved phenylalanine or tryptophan, pointing to a likely read error. The J gene is TRBJ2-7, the V gene TRBV30, with D perhaps matching TRBD1 (5 bases). The V end lost 0 bases, the J end lost 3 bases, and 9 bases lay between the germline ends. The CDR3 is 13 residues long. CDR1 is GTSNPN, CDR2 SVGIG, per germline (reference sequence). The CDR3 nucleotides are TGTGCCTGGAGTGTAGGCCAGGGCTACGAGCAGTACCTC. It yields the protein CAWSVGQGYEQYL.

This chain uses TRBV6-2 or TRBV6-3 with TRBJ2-6; D unresolved. CDR1 is MNHEY, CDR2 SVGEGT, per germline. The CDR3 totals 17 residues. V lost 5 bases to trimming and J lost 0 bases, with 14 bases between them. For the CDR3, the DNA is TGTGCCAGCAGTGGTCAGCAGCCACTCTCTGGGGCCAACGTCCTGACTTTC. It yields the protein CASSGQQPLSGANVLTF.

This clonotype has a count of ten or more. In nucleotides, the CDR3 is TGTGCCAGCAGCGGCACTAGCGGGATCTACGAGCAGTACTTC. It specifies CASSGTSGIYEQYF. The chain has TRBV3-1 and TRBJ2-7; TRBD2 matches at 10 bases. V gave up 5 bases and J gave up 3 bases; unmatched junction bases: 4. CDR1 and CDR2 (germline): LGHDT, YNNKEL (reference sequence). The CDR3 has 14 residues.

The chain recombines TRBV5-1 with TRBJ2-7, with D perhaps assigned TRBD1 or TRBD2 (5 bases each). The germline CDR1 and CDR2 sequences are SGHRS and YFSETQ. V was clipped by 1 base and J by 6 bases, with 14 bases between them. This CDR3 region has 14 residues. CDR3 coding DNA: TGCGCCAGCAGCTTGATTGGGGCGGGCGCCGAGCAGTACTTC. It is translated as CASSLIGAGAEQYF.

The J gene is TRBJ2-3, the V gene TRBV13; TRBD1 is a possible D gene (6 bases). V lost 4 bases, J lost 3 bases, and 11 bases lay in between. This CDR3 is built from 14 residues. Germline V gene sequence: CDR1 PRHDT, CDR2 FYEKMQ (reference sequence). CDR3 nucleotides: TGTGCCAGCAGCTACGGACAGACTACAGATACGCAGTATTTT. It encodes CASSYGQTTDTQYF.

With respect to this clonotype: A far larger clone is one base from this, pointing to a likely read error. The J gene is TRBJ2-1, the V gene TRBV5-6, with D maybe TRBD2 (6 bases). The J call may not be correct, given that the DNA end is closer to TRBJ2-5. CDR3 length: 15 amino acids. In germline, CDR1 is SGHDT, CDR2 YYEEEE. CDR3 coding DNA: TGTGCCAGCAGCTTTGGGCGGGGCCCCCAAGAGACCCAGTACTTC. This translates into CASSFGRGPQETQYF.

This clonotype was recorded many times. The rearrangement joins TRBV10-3 to TRBJ2-7; possibly TRBD2 for D (5 bases). The V gene lost 10 bases and the J gene lost 1 base, with 17 bases spanning the gap. The CDR3 length is 14 residues. Germline CDR1 ENHRY, CDR2 SYGVKD. The CDR3 coding sequence is TGTGCCAGCTCCTCCCGGGGAAATTCCTACGAGCAGTACTTC. Its protein product is CASSSRGNSYEQYF.

The CDR3 here is CASSPERDWGRQLFF. CDR3 DNA: TGTGCCAGCAGCCCGGAAAGGGACTGGGGTAGACAACTGTTTTTT. This chain links TRBV5-5 with TRBJ1-4, with a weak D call TRBD1 (5 bases). The CDR3 sequence is 15 residues long. The ends were cut back, 4 bases at V and 12 bases at J, with 22 bases in the middle. Germline values: CDR1 SGHKS, CDR2 YYEKEE (reference sequence).

The table lists this clonotype with many counts. V is TRBV9 and J is TRBJ2-1; the D call may be TRBD1 or TRBD2 (7 bases each). The CDR3 runs 16 residues. V gave up 4 bases and J gave up 4 bases, with 18 bases separating them. Germline V gene data show CDR1 as SGDLS and CDR2 as YYNGEE. The CDR3 region is CASSSSQGGTYNEQFF. CDR3 sequence (DNA): TGTGCCAGCAGCTCGAGCCAGGGGGGGACATACAATGAGCAGTTCTTC.

This clonotype has only a few counts. V is TRBV9 and J is TRBJ1-3, with a tentative D call TRBD1 (5 bases). Germline assignment: CDR1 SGDLS and CDR2 YYNGEE. Between the trimmed V and J ends, which lost 10 bases and 0 bases, there was a span of 14 bases. CDR3 length: 14 amino acids. The CDR3: CASRTLASGNTIYF. The CDR3 region has the DNA TGTGCCTCACGGACACTAGCCTCTGGAAACACCATATATTTT.

This clonotype was recorded at least ten times. The V and J genes are TRBV30 and TRBJ2-3; tentative D call: TRBD2 (6 bases). Trimming removed 3 bases from V and 2 bases from J, with 9 bases in between. This CDR3 is built from 13 residues. Looked up from germline, CDR1 is GTSNPN and CDR2 is SVGIG (reference sequence). As DNA, the CDR3 is TGTGCCTGGAGCCGGACTATCACAGATACGCAGTATTTT. Residues: CAWSRTITDTQYF.

This clonotype was detected only once. The V and J genes are TRBV4-3 and TRBJ2-6, with TRBD1 matching 8 bases. J gave up 0 bases and V 4 bases, and 5 bases lay outside the gene matches. CDR1 LGHNA and CDR2 YSLEER come from the germline V gene. The CDR3 contains 17 residues. The DNA of the CDR3 is TGCGCCAGCAGCCTCGCAGGGGGCGGCTCTGGGGCCAACGTCCTGACTTTC. Translating gives CASSLAGGGSGANVLTF.

Comments on this clonotype: A much bigger clone sits one base away, suggesting this may be a read error. The J gene is TRBJ1-5, the V gene TRBV2, with TRBD1 matching over 9 bases. J was trimmed by 1 base and V by 8 bases; bases with no gene match: 0. This CDR3 has 13 residues. Per germline, CDR1 SNHLY and CDR2 FYNNEI. CDR3 protein: CASGQGSNQPQHF. In DNA form, the CDR3 reads TGTGCCAGCGGACAGGGGAGCAATCAGCCCCAGCATTTT.

V is TRBV5-1 and J is TRBJ2-2; D not resolved. CDR3 length equals 14 residues. Germline lookup yields CDR1 SGHRS and CDR2 YFSETQ. V lost 2 bases, J lost 0 bases, and 5 bases lay in between. CDR3 sequence reads: CASSFQANTGELFF. The CDR3 DNA follows: TGCGCCAGCAGCTTTCAGGCGAACACCGGGGAGCTGTTTTTT.

This chain joins TRBV20-1 and TRBJ2-7, with D uncertain. Trimming pared 0 bases from V and 5 bases from J, leaving 14 bases between. The CDR3 has 14 amino acids. The germline CDR1 and CDR2 sequences are DFQATT and SNEGSKA (reference sequence). In DNA form, the CDR3 reads TGCAGTGCTAGAGATCAGCCCTTGGTGGACGAGCAGTACTTC. Translation: CSARDQPLVDEQYF.

There are many counts of this clonotype. V usage is TRBV27 and J usage is TRBJ2-5; unclear D gene. The V end lost 3 bases, the J end lost 4 bases, and 6 bases lay between the germline ends. The CDR3 runs to 12 residues. Germline V CDR1 and CDR2: MNHEY, SMNVEV (reference sequence). For the CDR3, the DNA is TGTGCCAGCAGTTTCGTACGAGAGACCCAGTACTTC. Residues: CASSFVRETQYF.

The chain joins TRBV6-5 to TRBJ2-2, with 9 bases identical to TRBD2. CDR1 and CDR2 (germline): MNHEY, SVGAGI. The CDR3 consists of 16 residues. The CDR3 loop is CAGGGGVAGDLGELFF. The CDR3 DNA sequence: TGTGCGGGGGGGGGGGGGGTAGCGGGAGACCTCGGGGAGCTGTTTTTT.

This clonotype was observed at least ten times. V usage is TRBV6-2 or TRBV6-3 and J usage is TRBJ2-7; D call uncertain. Trimming removed 5 bases from V and 1 base from J, with 18 bases in between. CDR3 length equals 16 residues. Germline V lookup: CDR1 MNHEY, CDR2 SVGEGT. The CDR3: CASSESGSYGSYEQYF. In DNA form, the CDR3 reads TGTGCCAGCAGTGAATCGGGCAGCTACGGTTCCTACGAGCAGTACTTC.

This clonotype was recorded many times. This chain uses TRBV20-1 with TRBJ2-5; D may correspond to TRBD1 or TRBD2 (6 bases each). This CDR3 has 14 amino acids. The V gene's germline CDR1 is DFQATT and CDR2 SNEGSKA (reference sequence). V was cut by 2 bases and J by 5 bases, with 15 bases left in between. CDR3 in DNA: TGCAGTGCTAGACCCGGGGGCGGGTTGGAGACCCAGTACTTC. Encoded protein: CSARPGGGLETQYF.